This T cell receptor (beta chain) was sequenced in a study of graft-versus-host responses after intestinal transplantation. Overall study findings and caveats: The recipient marrow held GvH clones, and some of them showed up first in ileum or blood.

The CDR3 is made up of 20 amino acids. CDR1 and CDR2 from the germline V gene are MGHRA and YSYEKL. Trimming shortened V by 0 bases and J by 6 bases, and 26 bases separated the two germline ends. The table lists this clone with a count of one. Its antigen remains unidentified. Method: immunoSEQ multiplex PCR; TCRdb's copy keeps in-frame clones and lacks some. The sample shows some 70,000 clones, roughly 89% of them seen only once. This clonotype was obtained from a human patient who received an intestinal transplant, so some T cells may come from the graft donor. The sample in question was bone marrow, obtained around 720 days after intestinal transplantation. J is TRBJ2-2 and V is TRBV4-1, with D perhaps TRBD2 (7 bases). This chain's CDR3 is CASSQEQVVGGGITAGELFF. CDR3 in DNA: TGCGCCAGCAGCCAAGAGCAGGTGGTGGGAGGGGGTATAACGGCCGGGGAGCTGTTTTTT.